A selection of T cell receptor beta chains follows, all from one sample in a study of T cell responses to AZD1222 COVID-19 vaccine. Assay: immunoSEQ multiplex PCR; the TCRdb copy retains only in-frame clones and omits some. This table holds roughly 150,000 clones, 85% to 95% found once. The source was peripheral blood, collected on day 0 of AZD1222 vaccination. These TCRs come from an adult in good health. CDR3s include the opening cysteine and the closing phenylalanine or tryptophan. D genes are given only for firm matches. A row's size may be missing; if present it is once, few, many or a size class.

CDR3 DNA	CDR3 protein	clone size	J gene	V gene	D gene
TGTGCCTGGGACAGGGGGCTGCAGAACACTGAAGCTTTCTTT	CAWDRGLQNTEAFF	.	TRBJ1-1	TRBV30	TRBD1
TGTGCCAGTCATCTAGGACAGGGGGTGAACACTGAAGCTTTCTTT	CASHLGQGVNTEAFF	.	TRBJ1-1	TRBV27	TRBD1
TGTGCCATCAGAGCGGGACCGATTCTCTCTGGAAACACCATATATTTT	CAIRAGPILSGNTIYF	.	TRBJ1-3	TRBV10-3	.
TGTGCCAGCGCCCAGGGAGGGGACTATGGCTACACCTTC	CASAQGGDYGYTF	.	TRBJ1-2	TRBV9	.
TGTGCCAGCAGCTTTGCCGGGACTAGCGGGGCCTACGAGCAGTACTTC	CASSFAGTSGAYEQYF	.	TRBJ2-7	TRBV5-8	TRBD2
TGTGCCAGCAGTGGTCGACTAGTCGGCACAGATACGCAGTATTTT	CASSGRLVGTDTQYF	.	TRBJ2-3	TRBV2	.
TGCGCCAGCAGCCAATATAGCGGGGGGGCATGGAATGAGCAGTTCTTC	CASSQYSGGAWNEQFF	.	TRBJ2-1	TRBV4-1	TRBD2
TGTGCCACCAGCAGGGGGCCTCAGCCCCAGCATTTT	CATSRGPQPQHF	once	TRBJ1-5	TRBV24-1	TRBD1
TGTGCCAGCAGCTTAACGGCGACCCATACCGGGACAGGCAGACCTCACAATGAGCAGTTCTTC	CASSLTATHTGTGRPHNEQFF	.	TRBJ2-1	TRBV7-3	TRBD1
TGTGCCAGTTCCGAGGGGGGTGGGTACGAGCAGTACTTC	CASSEGGGYEQYF	.	TRBJ2-7	TRBV13	.
TGTGCCAGCAGTTTAGATACGGGAAGAGTGACTGAAGCTTTCTTT	CASSLDTGRVTEAFF	.	TRBJ1-1	TRBV27	.
TGCGCCAGCAGCCTTGGTGGGGTCTCCCGAGGAAACGAGCAGTACTTC	CASSLGGVSRGNEQYF	.	TRBJ2-7	TRBV5-1	.
TGTGCCACCAGCAGAGAAGCGGGGGCGGGTGGTTCACCCCTCCACTTT	CATSREAGAGGSPLHF	.	TRBJ1-6	TRBV15	.
TGTGCCAGCAGTGAAGAGCTCGGGACAGGGGGTAACTATGGCTACACCTTC	CASSEELGTGGNYGYTF	.	TRBJ1-2	TRBV6-1	TRBD1
TGTGCCAGCACGGGGGAGAGGGCTAACTATGGCTACACCTTC	CASTGERANYGYTF	.	TRBJ1-2	TRBV2	.
TGTGCTAGTGGTTTGGTAGGGGCGAGGGCATTGAACACCGGGGAGCTGTTTTTT	CASGLVGARALNTGELFF	.	TRBJ2-2	TRBV12-5	.
TGTGCCAGCAGCTTAGATCCGGGAATTCACTCTGGAAACACCATATATTTT	CASSLDPGIHSGNTIYF	.	TRBJ1-3	TRBV7-9	.
TGTGCCAGCTCATACAAAGAGAACACTGAAGCTTTCTTT	CASSYKENTEAFF	.	TRBJ1-1	TRBV18	.
TGTGCCAGCAGCCCCGGGACTAGCACGAGACAATACTTC	CASSPGTSTRQYF	.	TRBJ2-5	TRBV27	TRBD2
TGCAGCGTCCAAAACGGGACACCGGATTTCTATGGCTACACCTTC	CSVQNGTPDFYGYTF	.	TRBJ1-2	TRBV29-1	.
TGTGCCAGCAGTCACCCGACACGGAACACTGAAGCTTTCTTT	CASSHPTRNTEAFF	.	TRBJ1-1	TRBV27	.
TGTGCCAGCAGCTTAGACGGGACCAGAGGGGCTACGCAGTATTTT	CASSLDGTRGATQYF	.	TRBJ2-3	TRBV7-2	.
TGTGCCAGCAGCCCAACGGGGGACCATAATGAAAAACTGTTTTTT	CASSPTGDHNEKLFF	.	TRBJ1-4	TRBV11-2	.
TGCGCCAGCAGCCATGAGTGGGGCACTGAAGCTTTCTTT	CASSHEWGTEAFF	.	TRBJ1-1	TRBV5-1	.
TGTGCCAGCGGGCCCGGGGATGGGGCCAACGTCCTGACTTTC	CASGPGDGANVLTF	.	TRBJ2-6	TRBV3-1/TRBV3-2	.
TGTGCTAGTGGTTTGGCTCATCAGCCCCAGCATTTT	CASGLAHQPQHF	.	TRBJ1-5	TRBV12-5	.
TGTGCCAGCAGCCAAGACCCAGGGATCGGGGCAGATACGCAGTATTTT	CASSQDPGIGADTQYF	.	TRBJ2-3	TRBV3-1/TRBV3-2	.
TGTGCCTGGAGTGTTGTTTTCTACGAGCAGTACTTC	CAWSVVFYEQYF	once	TRBJ2-7	TRBV30	.
TGTGCCAGCAGGAAGACAGGGGCTGGGGCCAACGTCCTGACTTTC	CASRKTGAGANVLTF	.	TRBJ2-6	TRBV2	TRBD1
TGCGCCAGCAGCTTGGTAGGCGGGGCCCTCCAAGAGACCCAGTACTTC	CASSLVGGALQETQYF	.	TRBJ2-5	TRBV5-1	.
TGTGCCAGCAGCTCGACCGGGACAGGGACAGGCAATGAGCAGTTCTTC	CASSSTGTGTGNEQFF	.	TRBJ2-1	TRBV7-3	TRBD1
TGTGCCAGCAGTGGGGACAGGGTGTATCAGCCCCAGCATTTT	CASSGDRVYQPQHF	.	TRBJ1-5	TRBV28	TRBD1
TGTGCCAGCAGCCCTTACCAGGACAAAAACTATGGCTACACCTTC	CASSPYQDKNYGYTF	.	TRBJ1-2	TRBV14	.
TGTGCCAGCAGTTGGGCAGGGGCGGGTTCTGGCTACACCTTC	CASSWAGAGSGYTF	once	TRBJ1-2	TRBV27	.
TGCAGCGTTGGGGACTACATTTACAATGAGCAGTTCTTC	CSVGDYIYNEQFF	.	TRBJ2-1	TRBV29-1	TRBD2
TGTGCCAGCAGAGGAGGGGGGGACTATGGCTACACCTTC	CASRGGGDYGYTF	.	TRBJ1-2	TRBV27	.
TGTGCCAGCAGCCCAGGGCTGAATCAGCCCCAGCATTTT	CASSPGLNQPQHF	.	TRBJ1-5	TRBV4-2	.